The 8 T cell receptor beta chains below all came from one sample that was sequenced in a study of blood T cell repertoires in COVID-19. TCRdb keeps only in-frame clones here, not all; method: immunoSEQ multiplex PCR. The sample lists a few hundred thousand clones; approximately 83% were seen once. The sequenced sample consisted of PBMCs or T cells enriched from blood (not recorded which). The receptors originated from a man aged 25-40 years who had recovered from COVID-19.

This chain joins TRBV19 and TRBJ2-3; 8 positions agree with TRBD2. J lost 5 bases, V lost 3 bases, and 7 bases had no gene match. The CDR3 runs to 15 residues. CDR1 and CDR2 from the germline V gene are LNHDA and SQIVND (reference sequence). This CDR3 reads CASSIFSGGRDTQYF. The CDR3 DNA follows: TGTGCCAGTAGTATCTTCTCGGGGGGGCGAGATACGCAGTATTTT.

This rearrangement joins TRBV6-5 to TRBJ1-2, with TRBD1 matching 10 bases. Germline V lookup: CDR1 MNHEY, CDR2 SVGAGI. The V and J ends lost 0 bases and 5 bases, in that order; junction bases with no gene match: 3. CDR3 size: 15 residues. Here the CDR3 reads CASSYSTGGSYGYTF. CDR3 DNA: TGTGCCAGCAGTTACTCGACAGGGGGCTCGTATGGCTACACCTTC.

This clone has a handful of counts. The rearrangement joins TRBV20-1 to TRBJ1-1, with D perhaps matching TRBD1 (5 bases). Germline V lookup: CDR1 DFQATT, CDR2 SNEGSKA (reference sequence). This CDR3 comprises 11 residues. CDR3 protein: CGYPGFPEAFF. In nucleotides, the CDR3 is TGCGGGTATCCAGGGTTTCCTGAAGCTTTCTTT.

The V gene is TRBV6-4, the J gene TRBJ2-1, with 9 nucleotides matching TRBD2. V lost 5 bases, J lost 10 bases, and 6 bases stayed unmatched. Germline assignment: CDR1 MRHNA and CDR2 SNTAGT. The length of the CDR3 is 13 residues. The chain's CDR3 is CASSPGTSSEQFF. In nucleotides, the CDR3 is TGTGCCAGCAGTCCCGGGACTAGCTCAGAGCAGTTCTTC.

CDR3 sequence: CASSIGIRAGGTEAFF. The CDR3 DNA reads as TGTGCCAGTAGTATAGGAATTCGGGCAGGGGGCACTGAAGCTTTCTTT. The V call is TRBV19, the J call TRBJ1-1; 7 nucleotides match TRBD1. V shed 1 base and J 4 bases; nucleotides not matched to a gene: 9. Germline assignment: CDR1 LNHDA and CDR2 SQIVND (reference sequence). The CDR3 covers 16 residues.

The chain combines TRBV7-9 with TRBJ2-7; 9 nucleotides agree with TRBD1. Germline loops: CDR1 SEHNR, CDR2 FQNEAQ (reference sequence). This CDR3 comprises 15 residues. After removal of 3 bases from V and 3 bases from J, the junction contained 6 bases not matched to a gene. The CDR3 DNA follows: TGTGCCAGCAGCTTCTACAGGGGGCGCATCTACGAGCAGTACTTC. It translates to CASSFYRGRIYEQYF.

The chain recombines TRBV5-1 with TRBJ2-1, with 12 bases aligning to TRBD2. Germline loops: CDR1 SGHRS, CDR2 YFSETQ. The CDR3 consists of 15 residues. V gave up 5 bases and J gave up 7 bases; unmatched junction bases: 7. The CDR3 nucleotides read TGCGCCAGCAGACCAGGACTAGCGGGGTCTAATGAGCAGTTCTTC. Translated: CASRPGLAGSNEQFF.

This chain links TRBV20-1 with TRBJ2-3, with 9 bases that match TRBD2. The trim removed 3 bases at V and 3 bases at J, leaving 10 bases unmatched. The V gene's germline CDR1 is DFQATT and CDR2 SNEGSKA (reference sequence). The CDR3 runs to 16 residues. DNA for the CDR3: TGCAGTGCTAGTCCCCAGGTAGCGGGGGTGACAGATACGCAGTATTTT. The encoded protein is CSASPQVAGVTDTQYF.